Presented here are 4 T cell receptor beta chains from one specimen sequenced in a study of blood T cell repertoires in COVID-19. Using immunoSEQ multiplex PCR, the repertoire was profiled, and TCRdb retains in-frame clones only, with some absent. The sample has roughly 54,000 clones; 85% to 90% are singletons. The sample comprised peripheral blood. These receptors originate from a woman aged 55-69 years with COVID-19, enrolled during active disease.

The chain is built from TRBV28 and TRBJ2-5; D might be TRBD2 (6 bases). Trimming took off 2 bases at V and 5 bases at J, with 12 bases between the two ends. The CDR3 length is 14 residues. CDR1 is MDHEN, CDR2 SYDVKM, per germline. CDR3 coding DNA: TGTGCCAGCAGTTTACTAGCGCCGATCGAGACCCAGTACTTC. Its protein is CASSLLAPIETQYF. Full variable domain (missing parts from reference TRBV28 and TRBJ2-5): DVKVTQSSRYLVKRTGEKVFLECVQDMDHENMFWYRQDPGLGLRLIYFSYDVKMKEKGDIPEGYSVSREKKERFSLILESASTNQTSMYLCASSLLAPIETQYFGPGTRLLVL.

The V call is TRBV5-6, the J call TRBJ1-2; 8 bases are a match to TRBD1. Germline CDR1 and CDR2: SGHDT and YYEEEE. After removal of 3 bases from V and 5 bases from J, the junction contained 6 bases not matched to a gene. The CDR3 has 14 amino acids. CDR3 nucleotides: TGTGCCAGCAGCTCCAGGGGGCGCCGGTATGGCTACACCTTC. Protein: CASSSRGRRYGYTF.

The V gene is TRBV3-1 (or the pseudogene TRBV3-2), the J gene TRBJ2-5, with 9 bases aligning to TRBD1. V dropped 0 bases and J dropped 0; count of bases not matched to a gene: 2. CDR1 LGHDT and CDR2 YNNKEL come from the germline V gene (reference sequence). The CDR3 totals 16 residues. The CDR3 region is CASSQDGTGYQETQYF. The CDR3 region has the DNA TGTGCCAGCAGCCAAGATGGGACAGGGTACCAAGAGACCCAGTACTTC.

J is TRBJ1-2 and V is TRBV28; the D gene is possibly TRBD1 (5 bases). This CDR3 comprises 14 residues. With 3 bases removed from V and 0 bases from J, the gap between germline ends came to 8 bases. CDR1 and CDR2 (germline): MDHEN, SYDVKM. CDR3 in amino acids: CASSFRVSNYGYTF. The CDR3, as DNA: TGTGCCAGCAGTTTCAGGGTTTCTAACTATGGCTACACCTTC.